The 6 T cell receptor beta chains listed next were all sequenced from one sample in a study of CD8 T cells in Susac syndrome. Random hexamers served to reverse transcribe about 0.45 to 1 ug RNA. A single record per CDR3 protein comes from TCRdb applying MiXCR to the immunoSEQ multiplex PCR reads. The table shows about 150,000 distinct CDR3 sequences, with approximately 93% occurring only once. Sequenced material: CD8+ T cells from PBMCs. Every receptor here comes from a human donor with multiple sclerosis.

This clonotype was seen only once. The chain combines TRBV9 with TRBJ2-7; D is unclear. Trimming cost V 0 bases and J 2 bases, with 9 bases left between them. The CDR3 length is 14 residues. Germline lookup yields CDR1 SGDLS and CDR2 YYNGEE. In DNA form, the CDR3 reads TGTGCCAGCAGCGTAGGTGGGTCGCCCTACGAGCAGTACTTC. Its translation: CASSVGGSPYEQYF.

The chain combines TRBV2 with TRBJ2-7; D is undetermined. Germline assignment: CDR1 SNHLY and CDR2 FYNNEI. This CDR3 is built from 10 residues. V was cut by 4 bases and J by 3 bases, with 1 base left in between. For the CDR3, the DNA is TGTGCCAGCAGTGTCTACGAGCAGTACTTC. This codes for CASSVYEQYF.

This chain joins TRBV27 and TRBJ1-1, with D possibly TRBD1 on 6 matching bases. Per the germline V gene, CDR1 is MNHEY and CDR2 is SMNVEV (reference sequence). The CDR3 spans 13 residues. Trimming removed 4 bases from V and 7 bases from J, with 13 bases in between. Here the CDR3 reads CASSSHLRGEAFF. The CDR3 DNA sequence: TGTGCCAGCAGTTCCCACCTCAGGGGTGAAGCTTTCTTT.

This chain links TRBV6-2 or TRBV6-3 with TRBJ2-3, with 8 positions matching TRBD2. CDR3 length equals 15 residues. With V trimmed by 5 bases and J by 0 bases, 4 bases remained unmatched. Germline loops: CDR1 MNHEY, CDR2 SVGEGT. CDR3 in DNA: TGTGCCAGCAGTCCCCGGGGGGGAAGCACAGATACGCAGTATTTT. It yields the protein CASSPRGGSTDTQYF.

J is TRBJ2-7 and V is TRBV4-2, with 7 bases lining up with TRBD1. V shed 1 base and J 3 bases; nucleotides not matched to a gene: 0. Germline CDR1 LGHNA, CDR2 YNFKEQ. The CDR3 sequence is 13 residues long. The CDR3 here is CASSQGTGYEQYF. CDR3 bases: TGTGCCAGCAGCCAAGGGACAGGCTACGAGCAGTACTTC.

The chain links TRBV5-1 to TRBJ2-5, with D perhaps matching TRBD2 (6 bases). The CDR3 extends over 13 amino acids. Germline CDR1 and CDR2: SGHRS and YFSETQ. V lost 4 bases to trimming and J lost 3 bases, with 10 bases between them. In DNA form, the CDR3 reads TGCGCCAGCAGCCGGGACTCCGAAGAGACCCAGTACTTC. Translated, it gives CASSRDSEETQYF.